This TCR beta chain was observed in a study of shared clonotypes between healthy human individuals. Study-wide findings and caveats: Among donors, clonotype sharing was expected to be affected by sequencing depth.

This clone appeared a few times. What it recognizes is unknown. Donors had no recently reported acute infections or vaccinations and were HIV-negative. Over several immunoSEQ plates, each subset's genomic DNA was distributed in even portions. The data were produced by immunoSEQ multiplex PCR, yet TCRdb's version contains in-frame clones alone and is incomplete. The table has around 430,000 clones, around 75% seen once. The CDR3 has 15 amino acids. Germline lookup yields CDR1 MNHEY and CDR2 SVGAGI. With V trimmed by 0 bases and J by 3 bases, 4 bases remained unmatched. What was sequenced was PBMCs. This chain connects TRBV6-5 to TRBJ1-2, with 7 bases that match TRBD1. The TCR was taken from a woman in her thirties or forties in good health. Some clones in this sample may be carry-over from other donors' samples. The CDR3 here is CASSYSIGQDYGYTF. CDR3 in DNA: TGTGCCAGCAGTTACTCGATTGGACAGGACTATGGCTACACCTTC.